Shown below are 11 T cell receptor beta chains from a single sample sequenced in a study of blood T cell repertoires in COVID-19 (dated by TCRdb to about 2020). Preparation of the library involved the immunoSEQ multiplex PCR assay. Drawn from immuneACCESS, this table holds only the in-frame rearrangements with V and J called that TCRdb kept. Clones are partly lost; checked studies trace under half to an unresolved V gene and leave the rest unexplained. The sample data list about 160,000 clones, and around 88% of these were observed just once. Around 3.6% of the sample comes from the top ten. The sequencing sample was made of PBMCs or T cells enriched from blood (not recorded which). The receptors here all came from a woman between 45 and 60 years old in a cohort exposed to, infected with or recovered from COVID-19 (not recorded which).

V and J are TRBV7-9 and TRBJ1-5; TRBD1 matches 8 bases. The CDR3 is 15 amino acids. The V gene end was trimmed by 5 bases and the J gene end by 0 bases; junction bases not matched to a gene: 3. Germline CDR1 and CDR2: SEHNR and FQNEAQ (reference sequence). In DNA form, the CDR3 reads TGTGCCAGCAGCAAGGACAGGGCTAGCAATCAGCCCCAGCATTTT. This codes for CASSKDRASNQPQHF.

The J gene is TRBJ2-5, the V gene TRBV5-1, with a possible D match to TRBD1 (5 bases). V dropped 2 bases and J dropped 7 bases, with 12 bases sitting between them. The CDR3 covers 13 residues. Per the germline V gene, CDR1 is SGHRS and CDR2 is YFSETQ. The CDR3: CASSFDSARTQYF. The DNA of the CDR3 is TGCGCCAGCAGCTTTGACAGCGCTAGGACCCAGTACTTC.

The DNA for the CDR3 is TGTGCCAGCAGTGTGACCTGGCGGGAGACCCAGTACTTC. The encoded protein is CASSVTWRETQYF. This chain links TRBV11-2 with TRBJ2-5, with D unclear. This CDR3 spans 13 amino acids. The V gene lost 6 bases and the J gene lost 5 bases, with 13 bases spanning the gap. Germline V gene sequence: CDR1 SGHAT, CDR2 FQNNGV.

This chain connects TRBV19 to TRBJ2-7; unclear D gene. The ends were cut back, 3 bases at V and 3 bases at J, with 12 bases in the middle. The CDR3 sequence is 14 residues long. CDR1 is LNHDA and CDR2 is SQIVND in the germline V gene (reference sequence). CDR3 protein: CASSMWQSVYEQYF. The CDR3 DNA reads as TGTGCCAGTAGTATGTGGCAATCAGTCTACGAGCAGTACTTC.

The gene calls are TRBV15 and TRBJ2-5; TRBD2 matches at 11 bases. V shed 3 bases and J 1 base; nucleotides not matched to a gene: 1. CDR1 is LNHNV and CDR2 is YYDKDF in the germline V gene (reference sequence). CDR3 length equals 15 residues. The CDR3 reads CATSSGTSGQETQYF. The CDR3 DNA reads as TGTGCCACCAGCAGTGGGACTAGCGGCCAAGAGACCCAGTACTTC.

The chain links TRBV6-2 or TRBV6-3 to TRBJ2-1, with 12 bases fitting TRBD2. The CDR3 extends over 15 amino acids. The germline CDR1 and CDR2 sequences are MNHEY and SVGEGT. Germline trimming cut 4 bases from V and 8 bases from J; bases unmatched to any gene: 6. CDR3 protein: CASSSPSGGAYEQFF. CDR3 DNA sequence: TGTGCCAGCAGTTCTCCTAGCGGGGGGGCCTATGAGCAGTTCTTC.

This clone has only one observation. The CDR3 bases are TGTGCCAGCAGCTTTGTAGGAGAAACGCAGTATTTT. It codes for CASSFVGETQYF. V gene TRBV7-3 combines with J gene TRBJ2-3; D not certain. Trimming took 3 bases from V and 9 from J, leaving 10 bases between them. CDR3 length equals 12 residues. CDR1 and CDR2 from the germline V gene are SGHTA and FQGTGA.

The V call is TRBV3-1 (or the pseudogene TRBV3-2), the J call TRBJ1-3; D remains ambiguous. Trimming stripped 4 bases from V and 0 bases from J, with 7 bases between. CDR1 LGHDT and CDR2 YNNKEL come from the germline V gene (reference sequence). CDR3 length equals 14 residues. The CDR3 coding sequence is TGTGCCAGCAGCCCCGCGGTCTCTGGAAACACCATATATTTT. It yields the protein CASSPAVSGNTIYF.

For the CDR3, the DNA is TGTGCCAGCAGCCTAGGGTCGGAGGGGGCTTTTTTTTACGAGCAGTACTTC. Encoded protein: CASSLGSEGAFFYEQYF. The chain uses TRBV7-9 and TRBJ2-7; maybe TRBD1 (7 bases). Per germline, CDR1 SEHNR and CDR2 FQNEAQ (reference sequence). Trimming removed 5 bases at V and 4 bases at J, with 24 bases between. The CDR3 has 17 amino acids. The complete variable domain, with remaining parts taken from reference TRBV7-9 and TRBJ2-7, reads DTGVSQNPRHKITKRGQNVTFRCDPISEHNRLYWYRQTLGQGPEFLTYFQNEAQLEKSRLLSDRFSAERPKGSFSTLEIQRTEQGDSAMYLCASSLGSEGAFFYEQYFGPGTRLTVT.

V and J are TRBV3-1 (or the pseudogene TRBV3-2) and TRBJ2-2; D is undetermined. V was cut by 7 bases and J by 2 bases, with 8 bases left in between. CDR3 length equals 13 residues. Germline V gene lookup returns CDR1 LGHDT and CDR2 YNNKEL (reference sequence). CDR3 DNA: TGTGCCAGCACCCCATCAAACACCGGGGAGCTGTTTTTT. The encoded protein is CASTPSNTGELFF.

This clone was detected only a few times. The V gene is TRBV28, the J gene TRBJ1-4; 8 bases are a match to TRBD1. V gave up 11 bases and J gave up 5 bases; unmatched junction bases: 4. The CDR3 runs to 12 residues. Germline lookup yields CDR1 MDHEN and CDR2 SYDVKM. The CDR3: CAAGQGNEKLFF. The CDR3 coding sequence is TGTGCCGCAGGACAGGGCAATGAAAAACTGTTTTTT.